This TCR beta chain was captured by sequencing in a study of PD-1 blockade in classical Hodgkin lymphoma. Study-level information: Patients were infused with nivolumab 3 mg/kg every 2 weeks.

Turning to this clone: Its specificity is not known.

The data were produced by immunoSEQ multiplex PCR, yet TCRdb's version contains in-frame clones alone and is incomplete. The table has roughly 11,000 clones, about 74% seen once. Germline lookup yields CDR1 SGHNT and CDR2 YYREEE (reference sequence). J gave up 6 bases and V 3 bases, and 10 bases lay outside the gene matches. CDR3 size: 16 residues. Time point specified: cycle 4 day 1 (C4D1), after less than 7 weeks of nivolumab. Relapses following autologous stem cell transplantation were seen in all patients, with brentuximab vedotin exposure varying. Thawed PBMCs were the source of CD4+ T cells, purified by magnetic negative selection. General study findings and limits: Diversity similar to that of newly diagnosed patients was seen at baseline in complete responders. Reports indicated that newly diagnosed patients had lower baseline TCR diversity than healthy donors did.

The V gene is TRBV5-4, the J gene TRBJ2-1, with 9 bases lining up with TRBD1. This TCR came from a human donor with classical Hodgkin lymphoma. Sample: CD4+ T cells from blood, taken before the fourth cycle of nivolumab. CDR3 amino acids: CASSSPGTGFSNEQFF. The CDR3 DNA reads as TGTGCCAGCAGCTCCCCCGGGACAGGGTTTAGCAATGAGCAGTTCTTC.